Below are 7 T cell receptor beta chains sequenced from a single sample in a study of control samples from healthy donors and cancer patients. Assay: immunoSEQ multiplex PCR; the TCRdb copy retains only in-frame clones and omits some. The sample consists of roughly 170,000 clones, roughly 88% of them appearing once. The sample consisted of blood. The receptors shown here come from a woman aged 30 to 39 in good health.

The V and J genes are TRBV12-5 and TRBJ2-1; D is possibly TRBD2 (6 bases). V lost 0 bases and J 8 bases, leaving 17 bases between the germline ends. This CDR3 comprises 16 residues. CDR1 and CDR2 from the germline V gene are LGHNT and FRNRAP. The chain's CDR3 is CASGLVVGSGEHEQFF. CDR3 nucleotide sequence: TGTGCTAGTGGTTTGGTAGTCGGTAGCGGAGAGCATGAGCAGTTCTTC.

The chain joins TRBV28 to TRBJ1-6; D is unresolved. Trimming took 2 bases from V and 0 from J, leaving 14 bases between them. There are 18 residues in the CDR3. The germline V gene encodes CDR1 MDHEN and CDR2 SYDVKM. CDR3 sequence: CASSLRVGKSSYNSPLHF. The CDR3 DNA reads TGTGCCAGCAGTTTAAGGGTCGGGAAGAGCTCCTATAATTCACCCCTCCACTTT.

This chain connects TRBV5-1 to TRBJ1-6, with D perhaps matching TRBD1 (6 bases). Germline V lookup: CDR1 SGHRS, CDR2 YFSETQ. Trimming removed 1 base from V and 6 bases from J, with 14 bases in between. This CDR3 comprises 16 residues. CDR3 coding DNA: TGCGCCAGCAGCTTGTCTGGACAGAATTCTAATTCACCCCTCCACTTT. As protein: CASSLSGQNSNSPLHF.

The chain couples TRBV7-9 to TRBJ2-5; D may be TRBD1 (5 bases). Trimming shortened V by 1 base and J by 5 bases, and 17 bases separated the two germline ends. This CDR3 has 16 residues. CDR1 and CDR2 (germline): SEHNR, FQNEAQ (reference sequence). CDR3 nucleotides: TGTGCCAGCAGCTTAGATTTGTCAAGGACATCGGAGACCCAGTACTTC. It yields the protein CASSLDLSRTSETQYF. The entire variable domain, with the rest obtained from reference TRBV7-9 and TRBJ2-5, is as follows: DTGVSQNPRHKITKRGQNVTFRCDPISEHNRLYWYRQTLGQGPEFLTYFQNEAQLEKSRLLSDRFSAERPKGSFSTLEIQRTEQGDSAMYLCASSLDLSRTSETQYFGPGTRLLVL.

The V gene is TRBV7-2, the J gene TRBJ2-5; D not resolved. There are 14 residues in the CDR3. V was clipped by 0 bases and J by 2 bases, with 7 bases between them. Germline-derived CDR1 and CDR2 are SGHTA and FQGNSA. The CDR3 DNA follows: TGTGCCAGCAGCTTAGCTCAGATTCAAGAGACCCAGTACTTC. It specifies CASSLAQIQETQYF.

This sequence joins TRBV7-9 and TRBJ2-5; D possibly corresponds to TRBD2 (6 bases). The V gene lost 1 base and the J gene lost 0 bases, with 18 bases spanning the gap. CDR1 and CDR2 (germline): SEHNR, FQNEAQ (reference sequence). This CDR3 has 18 residues. The CDR3 region has the DNA TGTGCCAGCAGCTTAGAGGGCCTTGGCGGGGAGTACCAAGAGACCCAGTACTTC. Translating it yields CASSLEGLGGEYQETQYF.

This clone has just one count. The J gene is TRBJ2-1, the V gene TRBV19; 12 nucleotides agree with TRBD2. CDR1 is LNHDA, CDR2 SQIVND, per germline (reference sequence). The CDR3 is made up of 19 amino acids. Unmatched junction bases numbered 11, after V lost 5 bases and J lost 0 bases. Here the CDR3 DNA reads TGTGCCAGTAGTTCTCCGGGACTAGCGGGCATCAGCTCCTACAATGAGCAGTTCTTC. Translated: CASSSPGLAGISSYNEQFF.